The subject of this entry is one TCR beta chain. CDR3 length: 15 amino acids. J was trimmed by 2 bases and V by 5 bases; bases with no gene match: 4. Per the germline V gene, CDR1 is SGHTA and CDR2 is FQGNSA. Sequenced by immunoSEQ multiplex PCR; TCRdb stores in-frame clones only, minus some. The table lists approximately 12,000 clones, roughly three quarters of them singletons. This sample was included in a study of technical replicates of blood from a handful of donors. The rearrangement uses TRBV7-2 and TRBJ2-7; 12 bases match TRBD2. Sequencing input: PBMCs. This TCR came from a human donor in good health. This CDR3 is CASSPGLAGPYEQYF. The CDR3 region has the DNA TGTGCCAGCAGCCCCGGACTAGCGGGGCCCTACGAGCAGTACTTC. The full variable domain, in which reference TRBV7-2 and TRBJ2-7 provide the parts outside the CDR3, is GAGVSQSPSNKVTEKGKDVELRCDPISGHTALYWYRQSLGQGLEFLIYFQGNSAPDKSGLPSDRFSAERTGGSVSTLTIQRTQQEDSAVYLCASSPGLAGPYEQYFGPGTRLTVT.